These 5 T cell receptor beta chains originate from one sample sequenced in a study of TIL therapy for anti-PD-1-resistant metastatic lung cancer. Sequencing used immunoSEQ v3. Assay used: immunoSEQ multiplex PCR; TCRdb lists only in-frame clones, some missing. Of tens of thousands of clones listed, 80% to 90% were seen once; the top ten hold around 5.1%. Time point: pre-treatment sample, taken before nivolumab and TIL therapy. The sample was blood, taken at baseline. All receptors come from a person between 25 and 79 years old with non-small cell lung cancer.

The V and J genes are TRBV11-1 and TRBJ1-1; no reliable D call. Trimming took 1 base from V and 6 from J, leaving 15 bases between them. CDR1 is SGHAT and CDR2 is FQDESV in the germline V gene (reference sequence). The CDR3 has 15 amino acids. DNA for the CDR3: TGTGCCAGCAGCTTAGGTCTCGGATATCGGTCTGAAGCTTTCTTT. This gives the protein CASSLGLGYRSEAFF.

The chain joins TRBV15 to TRBJ1-5; 7 nucleotides line up with TRBD1. V was pared by 4 bases and J by 4 bases, with 7 bases of the junction left unmatched. Germline V gene sequence: CDR1 LNHNV, CDR2 YYDKDF (reference sequence). CDR3 length: 15 amino acids. The CDR3 loop reads CATSIRTGRNQPQHF. The CDR3 DNA is TGTGCCACCAGCATAAGGACAGGAAGGAATCAGCCCCAGCATTTT.

V usage is TRBV6-2 or TRBV6-3 and J usage is TRBJ2-7, with 7 bases fitting TRBD2. There are 15 residues in the CDR3. J was trimmed by 2 bases and V by 7 bases; bases with no gene match: 11. Germline loops: CDR1 MNHEY, CDR2 SVGEGT. The CDR3 DNA reads TGTGCCAGCATCCCTCAGCCGGGACTAACCTACGAGCAGTACTTC. This encodes CASIPQPGLTYEQYF.

The chain recombines TRBV6-5 with TRBJ2-5; D may be TRBD1 (8 bases). The CDR3 is made up of 15 amino acids. Germline loops: CDR1 MNHEY, CDR2 SVGAGI. V lost 5 bases and J lost 2, with 15 bases in between. CDR3: CASSIGQGLQETQYF. CDR3 nucleotide sequence: TGTGCCAGCAGTATCGGACAGGGACTACAAGAGACCCAGTACTTC.

CDR3 nucleotide sequence: TGTGCCAGCAGCTCTACCCAAAATGAAAAACTGTTTTTT. Translated: CASSSTQNEKLFF. The gene calls are TRBV7-9 and TRBJ1-4; D is unresolved. This CDR3 contains 13 residues. With 4 bases removed from V and 5 bases from J, the gap between germline ends came to 8 bases. The germline V gene has CDR1 SEHNR and CDR2 FQNEAQ (reference sequence).